This T cell receptor (beta chain) was obtained from a study of blood T cells in healthy people across ages. Next came a second PCR, run for about 7 to 12 cycles, which used a sample-barcoded 5' primer along with a J-beta primer mix. The template-switch adaptor, which had 12 random nucleotides, put a tag on each cDNA molecule. A single record per CDR3 protein comes from TCRdb applying MiXCR to the 5' RACE reads. The table shows around 1,800,000 distinct CDR3 sequences, with roughly 43% occurring only once. V lost 0 bases, J lost 1 base, and 12 bases stayed unmatched. From germline, CDR1 is DFQATT and CDR2 SNEGSKA (reference sequence). The CDR3 loop spans 18 amino acids.

The sequenced sample consisted of blood. This TCR was sampled from a human donor in good health. The V call is TRBV20-1, the J call TRBJ2-7; TRBD1 matches 10 bases. Written as DNA, the CDR3 is TGCAGTGCTAGAGATGCGCATCGACAGGGGGCAAGGTCCTACGAGCAGTACTTC. Its protein product is CSARDAHRQGARSYEQYF.